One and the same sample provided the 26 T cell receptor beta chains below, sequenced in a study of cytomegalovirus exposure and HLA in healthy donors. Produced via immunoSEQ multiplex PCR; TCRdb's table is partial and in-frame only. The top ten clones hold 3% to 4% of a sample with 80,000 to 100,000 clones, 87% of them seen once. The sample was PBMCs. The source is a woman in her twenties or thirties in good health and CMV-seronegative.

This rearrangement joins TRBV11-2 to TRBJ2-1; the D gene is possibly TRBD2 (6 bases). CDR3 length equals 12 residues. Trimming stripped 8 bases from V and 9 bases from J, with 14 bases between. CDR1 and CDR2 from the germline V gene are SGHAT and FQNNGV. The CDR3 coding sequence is TGTGCCAGCTTGGGGGGATTGCGTGAGCAGTTCTTC. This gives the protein CASLGGLREQFF.

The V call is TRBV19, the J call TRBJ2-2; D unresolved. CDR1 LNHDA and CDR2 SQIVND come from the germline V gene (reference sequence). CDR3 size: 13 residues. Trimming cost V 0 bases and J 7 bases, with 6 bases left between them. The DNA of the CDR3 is TGTGCCAGTAGTATAGATCGGGTCGGGGAGCTGTTTTTT. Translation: CASSIDRVGELFF.

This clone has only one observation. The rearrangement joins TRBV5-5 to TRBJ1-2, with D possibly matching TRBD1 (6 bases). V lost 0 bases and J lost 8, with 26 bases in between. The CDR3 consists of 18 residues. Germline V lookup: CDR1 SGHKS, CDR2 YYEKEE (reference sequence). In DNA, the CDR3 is TGTGCCAGCAGCTTGGGCGGGGGCGCCGTGCTAGGACCTCCGGGCTACACCTTC. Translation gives CASSLGGGAVLGPPGYTF.

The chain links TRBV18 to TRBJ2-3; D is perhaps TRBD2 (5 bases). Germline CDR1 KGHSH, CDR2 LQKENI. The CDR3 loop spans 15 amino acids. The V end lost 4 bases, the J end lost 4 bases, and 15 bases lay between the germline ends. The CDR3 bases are TGTGCCAGCTCACTTCGGACTCAGACGGCAGATACGCAGTATTTT. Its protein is CASSLRTQTADTQYF.

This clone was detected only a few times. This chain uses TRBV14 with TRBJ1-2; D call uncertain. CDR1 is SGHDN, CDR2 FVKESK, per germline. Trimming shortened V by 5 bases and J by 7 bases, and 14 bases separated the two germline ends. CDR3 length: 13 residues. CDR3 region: CASSAGKVAGYTF. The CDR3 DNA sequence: TGTGCCAGCAGCGCAGGCAAGGTTGCTGGCTACACCTTC.

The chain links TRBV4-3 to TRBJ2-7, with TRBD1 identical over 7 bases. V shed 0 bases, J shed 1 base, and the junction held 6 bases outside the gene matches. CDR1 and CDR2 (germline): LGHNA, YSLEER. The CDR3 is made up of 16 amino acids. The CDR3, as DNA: TGCGCCAGCAGCCAAGAAGGAGCAGGGGGTTCCTACGAGCAGTACTTC. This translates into CASSQEGAGGSYEQYF.

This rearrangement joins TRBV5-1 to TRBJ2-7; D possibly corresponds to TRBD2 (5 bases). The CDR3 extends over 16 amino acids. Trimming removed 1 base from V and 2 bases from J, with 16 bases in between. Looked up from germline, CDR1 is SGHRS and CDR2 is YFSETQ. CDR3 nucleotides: TGCGCCAGCAGCTTGTTTACGGGATCGTCGGCCTACGAGCAGTACTTC. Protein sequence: CASSLFTGSSAYEQYF.

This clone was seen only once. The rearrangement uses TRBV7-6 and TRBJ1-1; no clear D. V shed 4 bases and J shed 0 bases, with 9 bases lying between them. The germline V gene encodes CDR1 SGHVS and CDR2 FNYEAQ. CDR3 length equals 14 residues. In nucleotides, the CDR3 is TGTGCCAGCAGCTCGGGGTACGTGAACACTGAAGCTTTCTTT. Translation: CASSSGYVNTEAFF.

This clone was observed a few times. CDR3 loop: CASSLAGYSYEQYF. In DNA, the CDR3 is TGTGCCAGCTCACTCGCAGGGTACTCCTACGAGCAGTACTTC. V usage is TRBV18 and J usage is TRBJ2-7; tentative D call: TRBD1 (5 bases). The CDR3 extends over 14 amino acids. CDR1 and CDR2 from the germline V gene are KGHSH and LQKENI. Trimming removed 4 bases at V and 0 bases at J, with 10 bases between.

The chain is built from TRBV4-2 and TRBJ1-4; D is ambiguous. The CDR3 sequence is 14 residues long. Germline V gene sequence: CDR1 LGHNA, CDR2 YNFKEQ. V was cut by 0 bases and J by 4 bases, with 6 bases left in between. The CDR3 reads CASSQERSNEKLFF. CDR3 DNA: TGTGCCAGCAGCCAAGAAAGGAGTAATGAAAAACTGTTTTTT.

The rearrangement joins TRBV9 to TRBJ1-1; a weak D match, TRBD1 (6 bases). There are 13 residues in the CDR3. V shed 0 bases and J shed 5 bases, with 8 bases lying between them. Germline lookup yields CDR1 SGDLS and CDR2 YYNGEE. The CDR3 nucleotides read TGTGCCAGCAGCGTAGAGGGGGTGACTGAAGCTTTCTTT. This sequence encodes CASSVEGVTEAFF.

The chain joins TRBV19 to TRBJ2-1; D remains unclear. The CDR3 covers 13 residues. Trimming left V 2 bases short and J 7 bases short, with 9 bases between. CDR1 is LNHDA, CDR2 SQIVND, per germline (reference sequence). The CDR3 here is CASSIIRGNEQFF. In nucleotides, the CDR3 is TGTGCCAGTAGTATAATTAGAGGAAATGAGCAGTTCTTC.

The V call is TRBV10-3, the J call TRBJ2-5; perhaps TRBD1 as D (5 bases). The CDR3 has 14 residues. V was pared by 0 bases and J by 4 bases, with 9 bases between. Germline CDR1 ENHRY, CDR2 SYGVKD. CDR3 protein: CAISESGVVETQYF. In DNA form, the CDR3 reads TGTGCCATCAGTGAGTCAGGGGTAGTAGAGACCCAGTACTTC.

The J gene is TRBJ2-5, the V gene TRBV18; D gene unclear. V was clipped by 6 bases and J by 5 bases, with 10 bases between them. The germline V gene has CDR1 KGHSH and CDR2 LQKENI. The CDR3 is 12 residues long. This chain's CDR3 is CASSLGRETQYF. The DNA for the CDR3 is TGTGCCAGCTCGCTCGGTCGGGAGACCCAGTACTTC.

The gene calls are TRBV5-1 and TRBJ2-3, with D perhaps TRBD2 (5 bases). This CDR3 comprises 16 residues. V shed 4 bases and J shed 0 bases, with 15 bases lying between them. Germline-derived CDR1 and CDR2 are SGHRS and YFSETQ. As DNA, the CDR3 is TGCGCCAGCAGCCTGGAACTAGGCTCTAGCACAGATACGCAGTATTTT. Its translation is CASSLELGSSTDTQYF. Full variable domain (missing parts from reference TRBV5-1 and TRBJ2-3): KAGVTQTPRYLIKTRGQQVTLSCSPISGHRSVSWYQQTPGQGLQFLFEYFSETQRNKGNFPGRFSGRQFSNSRSEMNVSTLELGDSALYLCASSLELGSSTDTQYFGPGTRLTVL.

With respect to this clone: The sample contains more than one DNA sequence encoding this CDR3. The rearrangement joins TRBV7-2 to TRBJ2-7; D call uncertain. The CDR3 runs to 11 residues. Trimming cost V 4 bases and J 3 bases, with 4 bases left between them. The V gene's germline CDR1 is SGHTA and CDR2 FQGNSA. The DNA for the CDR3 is TGTGCCAGCAGCTCCCTCTACGAGCAGTACTTC. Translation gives CASSSLYEQYF.

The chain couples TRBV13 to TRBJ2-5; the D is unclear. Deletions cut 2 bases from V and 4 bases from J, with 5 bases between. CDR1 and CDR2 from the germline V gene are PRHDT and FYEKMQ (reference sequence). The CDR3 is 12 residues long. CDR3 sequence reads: CASSLFRETQYF. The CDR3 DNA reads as TGTGCCAGCAGCTTATTCCGAGAGACCCAGTACTTC.

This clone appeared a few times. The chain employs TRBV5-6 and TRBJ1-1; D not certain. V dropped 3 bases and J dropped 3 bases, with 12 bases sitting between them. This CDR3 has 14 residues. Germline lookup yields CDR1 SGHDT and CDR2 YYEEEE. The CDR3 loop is CASSWSARDTEAFF. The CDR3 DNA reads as TGTGCCAGCAGCTGGAGTGCGAGAGACACTGAAGCTTTCTTT.

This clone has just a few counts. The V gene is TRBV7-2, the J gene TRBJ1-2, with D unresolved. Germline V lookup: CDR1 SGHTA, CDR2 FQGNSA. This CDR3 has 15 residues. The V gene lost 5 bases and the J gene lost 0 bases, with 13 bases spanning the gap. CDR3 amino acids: CASSINRGANYGYTF. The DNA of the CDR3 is TGTGCCAGCAGCATAAACCGAGGAGCTAACTATGGCTACACCTTC.

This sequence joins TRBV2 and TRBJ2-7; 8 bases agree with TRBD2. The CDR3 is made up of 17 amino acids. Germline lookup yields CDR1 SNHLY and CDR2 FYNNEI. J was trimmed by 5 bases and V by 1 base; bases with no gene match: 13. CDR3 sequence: CASSEVVAGMLGDEQYF. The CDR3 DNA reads TGTGCCAGCAGTGAAGTGGTAGCGGGAATGCTCGGGGACGAGCAGTACTTC. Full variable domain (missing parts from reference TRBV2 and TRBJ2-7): EPEVTQTPSHQVTQMGQEVILRCVPISNHLYFYWYRQILGQKVEFLVSFYNNEISEKSEIFDDQFSVERPDGSNFTLKIRSTKLEDSAMYFCASSEVVAGMLGDEQYFGPGTRLTVT.

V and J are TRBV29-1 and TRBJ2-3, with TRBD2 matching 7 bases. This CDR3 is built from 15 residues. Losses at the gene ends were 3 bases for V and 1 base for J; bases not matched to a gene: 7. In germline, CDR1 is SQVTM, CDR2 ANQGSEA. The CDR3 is CSVEVREGGTDTQYF. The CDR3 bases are TGCAGCGTTGAGGTCAGGGAGGGCGGCACAGATACGCAGTATTTT.

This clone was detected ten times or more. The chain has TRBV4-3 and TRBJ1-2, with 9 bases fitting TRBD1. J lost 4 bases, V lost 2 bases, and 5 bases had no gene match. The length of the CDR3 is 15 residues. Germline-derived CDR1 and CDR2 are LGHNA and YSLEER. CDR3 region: CASSQQGQGPYGYTF. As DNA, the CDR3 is TGCGCCAGCAGCCAACAGGGACAGGGACCCTATGGCTACACCTTC.

DNA of the CDR3: TGCGCCAGCAGCTTGGGATCGGGGGTAGCTAATGAAAAACTGTTTTTT. It encodes CASSLGSGVANEKLFF. The J gene is TRBJ1-4, the V gene TRBV5-1; TRBD1 is a possible D gene (5 bases). Germline V gene lookup returns CDR1 SGHRS and CDR2 YFSETQ. The V and J ends lost 0 bases and 3 bases respectively, with 12 bases between them. The CDR3 is 16 amino acids. Full variable domain (remainder filled in from reference TRBV5-1 and TRBJ1-4): KAGVTQTPRYLIKTRGQQVTLSCSPISGHRSVSWYQQTPGQGLQFLFEYFSETQRNKGNFPGRFSGRQFSNSRSEMNVSTLELGDSALYLCASSLGSGVANEKLFFGSGTQLSVL.

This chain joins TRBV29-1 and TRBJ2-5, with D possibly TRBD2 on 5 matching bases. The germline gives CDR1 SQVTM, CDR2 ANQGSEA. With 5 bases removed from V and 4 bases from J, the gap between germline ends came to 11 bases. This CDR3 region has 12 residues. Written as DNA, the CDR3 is TGCAGCGTTTCGGACTGGAGAGAGACCCAGTACTTC. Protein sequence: CSVSDWRETQYF.

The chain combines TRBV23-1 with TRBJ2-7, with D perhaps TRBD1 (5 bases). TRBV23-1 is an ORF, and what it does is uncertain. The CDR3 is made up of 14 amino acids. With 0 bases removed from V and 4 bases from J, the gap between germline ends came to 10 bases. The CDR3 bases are TGCGCCAGCAGTCAATCAAGGGGTGGGTACGAGCAGTACTTC. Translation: CASSQSRGGYEQYF.

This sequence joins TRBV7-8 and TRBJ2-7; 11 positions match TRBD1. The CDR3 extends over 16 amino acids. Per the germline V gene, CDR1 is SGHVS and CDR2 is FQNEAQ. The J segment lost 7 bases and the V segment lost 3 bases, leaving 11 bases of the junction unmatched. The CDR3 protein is CASSFAPGQGVYEQYF. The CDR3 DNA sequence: TGTGCCAGCAGCTTCGCCCCGGGACAGGGGGTTTATGAGCAGTACTTC.